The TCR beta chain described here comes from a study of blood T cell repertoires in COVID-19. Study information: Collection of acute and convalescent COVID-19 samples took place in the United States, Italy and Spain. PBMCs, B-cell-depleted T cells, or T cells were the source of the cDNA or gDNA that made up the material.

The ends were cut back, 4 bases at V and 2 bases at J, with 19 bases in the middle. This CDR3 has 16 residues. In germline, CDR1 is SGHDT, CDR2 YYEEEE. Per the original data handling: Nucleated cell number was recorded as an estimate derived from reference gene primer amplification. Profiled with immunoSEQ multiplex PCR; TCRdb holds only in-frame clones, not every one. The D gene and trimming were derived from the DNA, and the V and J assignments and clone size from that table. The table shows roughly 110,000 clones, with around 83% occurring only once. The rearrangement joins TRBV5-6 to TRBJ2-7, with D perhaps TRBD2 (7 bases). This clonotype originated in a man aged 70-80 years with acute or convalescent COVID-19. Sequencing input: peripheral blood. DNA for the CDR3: TGTGCCAGCAGCACGACAGGAATCCTAGCGGCCTACGAGCAGTACTTC. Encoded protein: CASSTTGILAAYEQYF.